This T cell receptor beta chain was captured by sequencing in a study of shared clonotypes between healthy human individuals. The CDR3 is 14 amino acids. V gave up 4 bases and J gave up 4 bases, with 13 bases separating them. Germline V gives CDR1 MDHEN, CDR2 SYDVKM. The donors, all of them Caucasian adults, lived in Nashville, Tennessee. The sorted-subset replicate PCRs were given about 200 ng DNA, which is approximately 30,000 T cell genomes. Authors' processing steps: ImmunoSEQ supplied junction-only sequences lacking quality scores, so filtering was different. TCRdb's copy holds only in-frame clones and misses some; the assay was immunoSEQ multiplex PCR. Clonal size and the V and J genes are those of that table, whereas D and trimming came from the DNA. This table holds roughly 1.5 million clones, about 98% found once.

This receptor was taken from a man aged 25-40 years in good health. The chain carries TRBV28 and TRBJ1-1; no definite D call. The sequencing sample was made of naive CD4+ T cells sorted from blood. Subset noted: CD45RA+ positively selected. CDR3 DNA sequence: TGTGCCAGCAGTTCAAAAGACCTGGGCACTGAAGCTTTCTTT. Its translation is CASSSKDLGTEAFF.